These T cell receptor beta chains were read from a single sample in a study of blood T cell repertoires in COVID-19. Measured with immunoSEQ multiplex PCR; TCRdb has only the in-frame clones, and not every one. Here the sample spans some 160,000 clones, approximately 83% being singletons. Sequencing was carried out using peripheral blood. These receptors all stem from a man in his sixties or seventies with active or convalescent COVID-19. Each CDR3 is given with its conserved first and last residue. A D gene is named only where the DNA matches it firmly. Only some rows state a clone size, as once, few, many or a class for expanded clones.

V: TRBV9
D: TRBD1
size: NA
J: TRBJ1-2
DNA: TGTGCCAGCAGCGTAGTGGGCCGACAGGGGAACTATGGCTACACCTTC
CDR3: CASSVVGRQGNYGYTF

V: TRBV18
D: TRBD1
size: NA
J: TRBJ2-3
DNA: TGTGCCAGCTCACCTCGACAGGGTGTTGGCACAGATACGCAGTATTTT
CDR3: CASSPRQGVGTDTQYF

V: TRBV19
D: TRBD2
size: few
J: TRBJ2-2
DNA: TGTGCCAGTGCTTGGACTAGCGGGAGGGCCGGAACCGGGGAGCTGTTTTTT
CDR3: CASAWTSGRAGTGELFF

V: TRBV6-5
D: TRBD1
size: NA
J: TRBJ1-2
DNA: TGTGCCATCCAGGACAGGTTTCTTGGCTACACCTTC
CDR3: CAIQDRFLGYTF

V: TRBV5-4
D: NA
size: NA
J: TRBJ1-2
DNA: TGTGCCAGCAGCTCGAAGACAGTCTATGGCTACACCTTC
CDR3: CASSSKTVYGYTF

V: TRBV21-1
D: NA
size: few
J: TRBJ2-1
DNA: TGTGCCAGCAGCAAAGTACCTCCCGGGACTAGCGGGAGGGCCCACAATGAGCAGTTCTTC
CDR3: CASSKVPPGTSGRAHNEQFF

V: TRBV5-1
D: NA
size: NA
J: TRBJ2-6
DNA: TGCGCCAGCAGCTTGGAGCCCTACTCTGGGGCCAACGTCCTGACTTTC
CDR3: CASSLEPYSGANVLTF

V: TRBV18
D: TRBD1
size: NA
J: TRBJ2-7
DNA: TGTGCCAGCTCACCACAAAACAGGGGAATGGGTGAAGAGCAGTACTTC
CDR3: CASSPQNRGMGEEQYF

V: TRBV28
D: TRBD1
size: once
J: TRBJ2-7
DNA: TGTGCCAGCAGTTTGGTGACAGGGGGCATCGAGCAGTACTTC
CDR3: CASSLVTGGIEQYF

V: TRBV9
D: TRBD1
size: NA
J: TRBJ1-4
DNA: TGTGCCAGCAGCGCCGAGACAGGGAGGAATGAAAAACTGTTTTTT
CDR3: CASSAETGRNEKLFF

V: TRBV7-8
D: NA
size: NA
J: TRBJ2-7
DNA: TGTGCCAGCAGCTTAGTTGGGGGGAGCTACGAGCAGTACTTC
CDR3: CASSLVGGSYEQYF

V: TRBV30
D: NA
size: NA
J: TRBJ1-1
DNA: TGTGCCTGGGGATTCAATACAGGGTTGGGCACTGAAGCTTTCTTT
CDR3: CAWGFNTGLGTEAFF

V: TRBV7-2
D: NA
size: NA
J: TRBJ1-1
DNA: TGTGCCAGCAGCTCGAGACAGCCTGGGAACACTGAAGCTTTCTTT
CDR3: CASSSRQPGNTEAFF

V: TRBV11-2
D: NA
size: NA
J: TRBJ1-4
DNA: TGTGCCAGCAGCTTAGGCAGGGAGGAAGAAAAACTGTTTTTT
CDR3: CASSLGREEEKLFF

V: TRBV11-3
D: NA
size: NA
J: TRBJ2-2
DNA: TGTGCCAGCAGCCGGAGTGGGGGGGGCGGCACCGGGGAGCTGTTTTTT
CDR3: CASSRSGGGGTGELFF

V: TRBV6-6
D: NA
size: NA
J: TRBJ1-1
DNA: TGTGCCAGCAGTTACCCCAGAACGATGAACACTGAAGCTTTCTTT
CDR3: CASSYPRTMNTEAFF

V: TRBV7-2
D: TRBD2
size: NA
J: TRBJ2-6
DNA: TGTGCCAGCAGCTTTGGGGGGGCTGGGGCCAACGTCCTGACTTTC
CDR3: CASSFGGAGANVLTF

V: TRBV29-1
D: NA
size: NA
J: TRBJ2-3
DNA: TGCAGCGCCTCACTCCGGAGCACAGATACGCAGTATTTT
CDR3: CSASLRSTDTQYF

V: TRBV4-1
D: TRBD1
size: NA
J: TRBJ1-5
DNA: TGCGCCAGCAGCCAAGGACAGGGGTGGGGTCAGCCCCAGCATTTT
CDR3: CASSQGQGWGQPQHF

V: TRBV24-1
D: TRBD1
size: NA
J: TRBJ2-1
DNA: TGTGCCACCAGCCTACAGGGGGGCAATGAGCAGTTCTTC
CDR3: CATSLQGGNEQFF

V: TRBV7-3
D: TRBD1
size: NA
J: TRBJ2-2
DNA: TGTGCCAGCAGCTTTGGACAGGGGGAGACCGGGGAGCTGTTTTTT
CDR3: CASSFGQGETGELFF

V: TRBV4-3
D: NA
size: NA
J: TRBJ2-4
DNA: TGCGCCAGCAGCCAAGATGGAGAAGTCTGGAACATTCAGTACTTC
CDR3: CASSQDGEVWNIQYF

V: TRBV19
D: NA
size: medium-sized
J: TRBJ2-5
DNA: TGTGCCAGTAGTATCGGGGTCCAAGAGACCCAGTACTTC
CDR3: CASSIGVQETQYF

V: TRBV6-5
D: NA
size: NA
J: TRBJ1-1
DNA: TGTGCCAGCAGTTACGGACAGATCACTGAAGCTTTCTTT
CDR3: CASSYGQITEAFF

V: TRBV7-2
D: TRBD1
size: NA
J: TRBJ1-5
DNA: TGTGCCAGCAGCCGACAGGGACAACAGCCCCAGCATTTT
CDR3: CASSRQGQQPQHF

V: TRBV6-5
D: NA
size: NA
J: TRBJ2-2
DNA: TGTGCCAGCAGTTACCTGGGGGCTGGCACCGGGGAGCTGTTTTTT
CDR3: CASSYLGAGTGELFF

V: TRBV3-1/TRBV3-2
D: TRBD1
size: NA
J: TRBJ2-1
DNA: TGTGCCAGCAGCCAAGAAGGGACAGCTTACTCCTACAATGAGCAGTTCTTC
CDR3: CASSQEGTAYSYNEQFF

V: TRBV4-1
D: NA
size: NA
J: TRBJ2-1
DNA: TGCGCCAGCAGCCAAGGAAGGTGGACTGCCGGCAATGAGCAGTTCTTC
CDR3: CASSQGRWTAGNEQFF

V: TRBV5-1
D: TRBD1
size: NA
J: TRBJ2-7
DNA: TGCGCCAGCAGATTAGGGGCACAGGGGTTCTACGAGCAGTACTTC
CDR3: CASRLGAQGFYEQYF

V: TRBV2
D: TRBD1
size: NA
J: TRBJ2-7
DNA: TGTGCCAGCAGTGAAGGGACAGGAAGCTCCTACGAGCAGTACTTC
CDR3: CASSEGTGSSYEQYF

V: TRBV6-5
D: TRBD1
size: NA
J: TRBJ1-2
DNA: TGTGCCAGCAGTTACTGGGACAGAAGCTATGGCTACACCTTC
CDR3: CASSYWDRSYGYTF

V: TRBV19
D: TRBD1
size: once
J: TRBJ2-1
DNA: TGTGCCAGTAGTATCCAAGGGGGCTTGAACAATGAGCAGTTCTTC
CDR3: CASSIQGGLNNEQFF

V: TRBV3-1/TRBV3-2
D: TRBD1
size: NA
J: TRBJ2-2
DNA: TGTGCCAGCAGCTACCGGGGGACAGGGAACACCGGGGAGCTGTTTTTT
CDR3: CASSYRGTGNTGELFF

V: TRBV7-2
D: NA
size: NA
J: TRBJ2-5
DNA: TGTGCCAGCAGCATACAGGGTGAAGAGACCCAGTACTTC
CDR3: CASSIQGEETQYF

V: TRBV12-3/TRBV12-4
D: NA
size: NA
J: TRBJ1-5
DNA: TGTGCCAGCAGTCGAGGAAGGCAGCCCCAGCATTTT
CDR3: CASSRGRQPQHF

V: TRBV7-2
D: TRBD2
size: NA
J: TRBJ2-1
DNA: TGTGCCAGCAGCTTGGGGCTAGCGGTCTCCTACAATGAGCAGTTCTTC
CDR3: CASSLGLAVSYNEQFF

V: TRBV5-1
D: NA
size: NA
J: TRBJ2-7
DNA: TGCGCCAGCAGCTTGGAAACAGGGTCCAGCTCCTACGAGCAGTACTTC
CDR3: CASSLETGSSSYEQYF

V: TRBV9
D: TRBD2
size: NA
J: TRBJ2-7
DNA: TGTGCCAGCAGCGCCGCTGGGGGGACTAGCACCTACGAGCAGTACTTC
CDR3: CASSAAGGTSTYEQYF

V: TRBV11-3
D: NA
size: few
J: TRBJ2-2
DNA: TGTGCCAGCAGCTTTCTCCGGGAGAACACCGGGGAGCTGTTTTTT
CDR3: CASSFLRENTGELFF

V: TRBV27
D: NA
size: NA
J: TRBJ2-4
DNA: TGTGCCAGCAGTTTTGGGGCTCTGAGGAACATTCAGTACTTC
CDR3: CASSFGALRNIQYF

V: TRBV5-1
D: NA
size: NA
J: TRBJ1-6
DNA: TGCGCCAGCAGCTTGGATGAGGGTCGAAATTCACCCCTCCACTTT
CDR3: CASSLDEGRNSPLHF

V: TRBV11-2
D: NA
size: few
J: TRBJ1-2
DNA: TGTGCCAGCAGCCGCGGGGCATATGGCTACACCTTC
CDR3: CASSRGAYGYTF

V: TRBV9
D: TRBD1
size: NA
J: TRBJ2-2
DNA: TGTGCCAGCAGTCCTCGGGACAGGGATACCGGGGAGCTGTTTTTT
CDR3: CASSPRDRDTGELFF

V: TRBV9
D: TRBD2
size: NA
J: TRBJ2-1
DNA: TGTGCCAGCAGCGCCACCAGCGGGAGCTCCTACAATGAGCAGTTCTTC
CDR3: CASSATSGSSYNEQFF